Listed below are T cell receptor beta chains from one sample, sequenced in a study of blood T cell repertoires in COVID-19. Produced via immunoSEQ multiplex PCR; TCRdb's table is partial and in-frame only. The sample includes 250,000 or so clones, over 80% seen only once; the top ten take less than 2%. Sequencing used peripheral blood. These receptors originate from a woman aged 40 to 50 who had recovered from COVID-19. CDR3s include the opening cysteine and the closing phenylalanine or tryptophan. D genes are given only for firm matches. Only part of the rows carry a size: once, few, many, or a class if the clone is expanded.

J: TRBJ1-1; V: TRBV2; size: .; D: .; CDR3: CASNEVPNTEAFF; DNA: TGTGCCAGCAACGAGGTGCCGAACACTGAAGCTTTCTTT
J: TRBJ2-1; V: TRBV6-5; size: .; D: TRBD1; CDR3: CASRGDSNYNEQFF; DNA: TGTGCCAGCAGGGGGGACAGTAACTACAATGAGCAGTTCTTC
J: TRBJ2-7; V: TRBV10-3; size: .; D: TRBD1; CDR3: CAVRDSADEQYF; DNA: TGTGCCGTCCGGGACAGTGCCGACGAGCAGTACTTC
J: TRBJ1-2; V: TRBV2; size: .; D: TRBD1; CDR3: CASRETGTKGYTF; DNA: TGTGCCAGCAGGGAGACAGGGACAAAGGGCTACACCTTC
J: TRBJ1-1; V: TRBV2; size: once; D: .; CDR3: CASTDMTEAFF; DNA: TGTGCCAGCACGGACATGACTGAAGCTTTCTTT
J: TRBJ1-1; V: TRBV5-5; size: few; D: .; CDR3: CASRSDLNTEAFF; DNA: TGTGCCAGCAGATCTGACTTAAACACTGAAGCTTTCTTT
J: TRBJ1-4; V: TRBV15; size: .; D: .; CDR3: CATSRSRGGRDGLGEKLFF; DNA: TGTGCCACCAGCAGATCTCGAGGTGGGAGGGATGGCCTTGGCGAAAAACTGTTTTTT
J: TRBJ2-1; V: TRBV5-1; size: .; D: TRBD2; CDR3: CASSLAGGRGEQFF; DNA: TGCGCCAGCAGCCTCGCGGGGGGGCGAGGTGAGCAGTTCTTC
J: TRBJ1-1; V: TRBV27; size: .; D: TRBD1; CDR3: CASSPRTGMDTEAFF; DNA: TGTGCCAGCAGTCCGCGGACAGGGATGGACACTGAAGCTTTCTTT
J: TRBJ2-2; V: TRBV5-1; size: .; D: TRBD1; CDR3: CASSLRTGETGELFF; DNA: TGCGCCAGCAGCTTGCGAACAGGGGAAACCGGGGAGCTGTTTTTT
J: TRBJ1-5; V: TRBV6-5; size: few; D: TRBD1; CDR3: CASSGQGGQPQHF; DNA: TGTGCCAGCAGCGGACAGGGCGGTCAGCCCCAGCATTTT
J: TRBJ1-5; V: TRBV4-2; size: .; D: TRBD1; CDR3: CASSQDGTGGQPQHF; DNA: TGTGCCAGCAGCCAAGATGGGACAGGGGGACAGCCCCAGCATTTT
J: TRBJ1-3; V: TRBV19; size: .; D: .; CDR3: CASSTRHFVTGNTIYF; DNA: TGTGCCAGTAGTACCAGACATTTCGTGACTGGAAACACCATATATTTT
J: TRBJ1-4; V: TRBV24-1; size: .; D: TRBD1; CDR3: CATSDPPGTGGEKLFF; DNA: TGTGCCACCAGTGACCCCCCCGGGACAGGGGGTGAAAAACTGTTTTTT
J: TRBJ2-2; V: TRBV5-6; size: .; D: TRBD1; CDR3: CASTLLDRVDTGELFF; DNA: TGTGCCAGCACCCTATTGGACAGGGTAGACACCGGGGAGCTGTTTTTT
J: TRBJ2-3; V: TRBV5-1; size: .; D: .; CDR3: CASSLYEGGLADTQYF; DNA: TGCGCCAGCAGTCTCTATGAGGGGGGGCTAGCAGATACGCAGTATTTT
J: TRBJ1-6; V: TRBV25-1; size: .; D: .; CDR3: CASSPAGRINSPLHF; DNA: TGTGCCAGCAGTCCAGCCGGGAGGATTAATTCACCCCTCCACTTT
J: TRBJ1-5; V: TRBV19; size: .; D: .; CDR3: CASSLRVSGNQPQHF; DNA: TGTGCCAGTAGTTTGAGGGTGTCGGGCAATCAGCCCCAGCATTTT
J: TRBJ2-7; V: TRBV11-3; size: .; D: TRBD1; CDR3: CASSFGQGQDYEQYF; DNA: TGTGCCAGCAGCTTCGGACAGGGACAAGACTACGAGCAGTACTTC
J: TRBJ2-2; V: TRBV10-3; size: .; D: TRBD1; CDR3: CAISGFGTGRSNTGELFF; DNA: TGTGCCATCAGTGGATTTGGGACAGGGAGGTCGAACACCGGGGAGCTGTTTTTT
J: TRBJ2-3; V: TRBV24-1; size: .; D: .; CDR3: CATSDVRGANPDTQYF; DNA: TGTGCCACCAGTGATGTTCGGGGGGCCAACCCAGATACGCAGTATTTT
J: TRBJ2-2; V: TRBV5-6; size: .; D: .; CDR3: CASSSPRVYSAGELFF; DNA: TGTGCCAGCAGTTCACCTAGAGTCTATTCGGCCGGGGAGCTGTTTTTT
J: TRBJ1-6; V: TRBV9; size: .; D: .; CDR3: CASSVGQNNSPLHF; DNA: TGTGCCAGCAGCGTAGGACAAAATAATTCACCCCTCCACTTT
J: TRBJ2-1; V: TRBV11-2; size: .; D: TRBD2; CDR3: CASSFGTSGQNEQFF; DNA: TGTGCCAGCAGCTTTGGGACTAGCGGACAAAATGAGCAGTTCTTC
J: TRBJ1-2; V: TRBV3-1/TRBV3-2; size: .; D: TRBD1; CDR3: CASSKRDRGYGYTF; DNA: TGTGCCAGCAGCAAACGGGACAGGGGGTATGGCTACACCTTC
J: TRBJ1-5; V: TRBV5-1; size: .; D: TRBD1; CDR3: CASSPSGTGENVPQHF; DNA: TGCGCCAGCAGCCCATCCGGGACAGGGGAGAACGTGCCCCAGCATTTT
J: TRBJ1-2; V: TRBV3-1/TRBV3-2; size: .; D: .; CDR3: CASSQDSGIGGYTF; DNA: TGTGCCAGCAGCCAAGATTCAGGGATCGGAGGCTACACCTTC
J: TRBJ2-5; V: TRBV7-9; size: once; D: TRBD2; CDR3: CASSSRVGGGETQYF; DNA: TGTGCCAGCAGCTCCCGGGTCGGCGGGGGTGAGACCCAGTACTTC
J: TRBJ1-6; V: TRBV7-9; size: few; D: TRBD1; CDR3: CASNHRGGYNSPLHF; DNA: TGTGCCAGCAACCACAGGGGTGGCTATAATTCACCCCTCCACTTT
J: TRBJ2-7; V: TRBV2; size: .; D: TRBD1; CDR3: CASRTGAFVYEQYF; DNA: TGTGCCAGCAGGACAGGGGCTTTCGTCTACGAGCAGTACTTC
J: TRBJ1-2; V: TRBV14; size: .; D: .; CDR3: CASSQDRIRRPFSNYGYTF; DNA: TGTGCCAGCAGCCAAGACAGAATTCGCAGGCCCTTCAGTAACTATGGCTACACCTTC
J: TRBJ2-5; V: TRBV28; size: .; D: .; CDR3: CASSPIAVETQYF; DNA: TGTGCCAGCAGTCCTATCGCGGTGGAGACCCAGTACTTC
J: TRBJ2-7; V: TRBV5-1; size: .; D: TRBD1; CDR3: CASSLGSRGTGNYEQYF; DNA: TGCGCCAGCAGCTTGGGGTCCAGGGGGACAGGGAACTACGAGCAGTACTTC
J: TRBJ2-7; V: TRBV5-1; size: .; D: .; CDR3: CASTPQTGAPYEQYF; DNA: TGCGCCAGCACCCCCCAGACAGGCGCTCCCTACGAGCAGTACTTC
J: TRBJ2-3; V: TRBV27; size: .; D: .; CDR3: CASAEGLLTDTQYF; DNA: TGTGCCAGCGCGGAGGGGCTCCTAACAGATACGCAGTATTTT
J: TRBJ2-5; V: TRBV5-1; size: once; D: .; CDR3: CASSSRLAMKTQYF; DNA: TGCGCCAGCAGCTCCAGACTGGCAATGAAGACCCAGTACTTC
J: TRBJ1-3; V: TRBV20-1; size: .; D: .; CDR3: CSASPGTGNTIYF; DNA: TGCAGTGCTAGTCCAGGGACTGGAAACACCATATATTTT
J: TRBJ2-5; V: TRBV29-1; size: .; D: TRBD2; CDR3: CSVRTSATETQYF; DNA: TGCAGCGTCCGAACTAGCGCCACTGAGACCCAGTACTTC
J: TRBJ2-7; V: TRBV7-2; size: .; D: .; CDR3: CASSPQQGAYEQYF; DNA: TGTGCCAGCAGCCCACAACAGGGCGCCTACGAGCAGTACTTC
J: TRBJ2-1; V: TRBV18; size: .; D: .; CDR3: CASSPVASSYNEQFF; DNA: TGTGCCAGCTCACCAGTGGCTAGCTCCTACAATGAGCAGTTCTTC